What follows are 30 T cell receptor beta chains derived from one specimen sequenced in a study of T-cell reconstitution after alpha-beta-depleted transplantation in children (dated by TCRdb to between 2015 and 2016). What the treatment or condition label conveys for this sample: allogeneic hematopoietic cell transplantation with graft depleted of TCRalphabeta T cells and CD19 B cells. Libraries were prepared through PCR. The reads were generated on an Illumina HiSeq 2500. TCR libraries were prepared with molecular barcoding, using unique molecular identifiers to normalize TCRbeta repertoire quantification. TCRdb took the public reads, trimmed them with fastp at Q25, ran MiXCR for clone calling and kept in-frame beta chains. Here each entry gathers all rows of one CDR3 protein and keeps the most common genes and DNA. This sample comprises 200,000 to 300,000 distinct CDR3 sequences, roughly 25% of them detected only once. The ten largest account for over 2.5% of the sample.

The sequenced sample was PBMCs, obtained before TCRalphabeta/CD19-depleted stem cell transplant. The receptors originated from a girl aged 2-10 years with Fanconi anemia, due to receive a stem cell transplant.

At least ten counts were recorded for this clonotype. The V and J genes are TRBV4-2 and TRBJ2-7; no clear D gene. The germline gives CDR1 LGHNA, CDR2 YNFKEQ. The CDR3 runs to 16 residues. The V end lost 0 bases, the J end lost 1 base, and 13 bases lay between the germline ends. Here the CDR3 reads CASSQDRGLKSYEQYF. The CDR3 DNA reads TGTGCCAGCAGCCAAGATAGAGGCCTGAAGTCCTACGAGCAGTACTTC.

The sample holds many counts of this clonotype. This chain connects TRBV20-1 to TRBJ2-3; no definite D call. CDR1 DFQATT and CDR2 SNEGSKA come from the germline V gene (reference sequence). V shed 1 base and J shed 6 bases, with 17 bases lying between them. The CDR3 has 15 residues. The CDR3: CSARVSDQFPDTQYF. Written as DNA, the CDR3 is TGCAGTGCTAGAGTTTCGGACCAATTTCCGGATACGCAGTATTTT.

This clonotype has just a few counts. This chain joins TRBV4-2 and TRBJ1-6, with a possible D match to TRBD1 (5 bases). The CDR3 has 19 amino acids. Looked up from germline, CDR1 is LGHNA and CDR2 is YNFKEQ. V was clipped by 4 bases and J by 7 bases, with 26 bases between them. The DNA of the CDR3 is TGTGCCAGCAGCCTCCCAGGGAAAGTTTTTGCCAACAGGAATTCACCCCTCCACTTT. Translated: CASSLPGKVFANRNSPLHF.

This clonotype was seen a handful of times. V and J are TRBV10-3 and TRBJ2-3, with D perhaps assigned TRBD1 or TRBD2 (5 bases each). There are 15 residues in the CDR3. Looked up from germline, CDR1 is ENHRY and CDR2 is SYGVKD. Trimming left V 10 bases short and J 0 bases short, with 17 bases between. CDR3 protein: CATRGDLSSTDTQYF. The CDR3 coding sequence is TGTGCCACCAGAGGGGATCTTTCTAGCACAGATACGCAGTATTTT.

The V and J genes are TRBV12-3 or TRBV12-4 and TRBJ2-3; 9 nucleotides match TRBD2. The trim removed 5 bases at V and 3 bases at J, leaving 6 bases unmatched. CDR3 length equals 15 residues. Here the CDR3 reads CASSLYSGSTDTQYF. In DNA form, the CDR3 reads TGTGCCAGCAGTCTATATAGCGGGAGTACAGATACGCAGTATTTT.

This chain uses TRBV20-1 with TRBJ1-2; D ambiguous. The CDR3 extends over 12 amino acids. Germline loops: CDR1 DFQATT, CDR2 SNEGSKA (reference sequence). In DNA form, the CDR3 reads TGCAGCGAACCCCCCGAGGTGTTTGGCTACACCTTC. Amino acids: CSEPPEVFGYTF.

The chain carries TRBV12-3 or TRBV12-4 and TRBJ2-7, with a possible D match to TRBD1 (6 bases). V was pared by 6 bases and J by 2 bases, with 14 bases between. CDR3 length: 14 residues. The CDR3 DNA sequence: TGTGCCAGCAGCTCCGAAGAGGGGGCCTACGAGCAGTACTTC. Its protein is CASSSEEGAYEQYF.

This clonotype was observed at least ten times. The CDR3: CASSHGTQGTDTQYF. The CDR3 DNA reads TGTGCCAGCAGTCACGGGACTCAGGGGACAGATACGCAGTATTTT. This chain joins TRBV12-3 or TRBV12-4 and TRBJ2-3; D possibly uses TRBD1 or TRBD2 (6 bases each). Trimming took 5 bases from V and 3 from J, leaving 15 bases between them. The CDR3 is 15 residues long.

In this sample, this clonotype turned up many times. The J gene is TRBJ1-3, the V gene TRBV6-1; no clear D. The CDR3 is 13 amino acids. Trimming took off 7 bases at V and 4 bases at J, with 11 bases between the two ends. Germline loops: CDR1 MNHNS, CDR2 SASEGT. Here the CDR3 reads CASTEVSGNTIYF. DNA for the CDR3: TGTGCCAGCACCGAAGTTTCAGGAAACACCATATATTTT.

This clonotype was counted only a few times. The chain has TRBV20-1 and TRBJ2-3; D call uncertain. Trimming removed 2 bases from V and 4 bases from J, with 10 bases in between. Germline loops: CDR1 DFQATT, CDR2 SNEGSKA (reference sequence). CDR3 length: 13 amino acids. CDR3 sequence: CSARWPRADTQYF. CDR3 in DNA: TGCAGTGCTAGATGGCCTAGAGCAGATACGCAGTATTTT.

The V gene is TRBV27, the J gene TRBJ2-6; D is unclear. This CDR3 contains 12 residues. V was shortened by 6 bases and J by 4 bases, with 4 bases between the two germline ends. In germline, CDR1 is MNHEY, CDR2 SMNVEV (reference sequence). The CDR3 is CASRTGANVLTF. The CDR3 DNA reads TGTGCCAGCAGGACAGGGGCCAACGTCCTGACTTTC.

This clonotype was seen repeatedly, ten times or more. The chain combines TRBV12-3 or TRBV12-4 with TRBJ2-3; D may be TRBD1 or TRBD2 (5 bases each). The CDR3 covers 15 residues. Trimming removed 6 bases at V and 0 bases at J, with 13 bases between. Here the CDR3 DNA reads TGTGCCAGCAGACACCGGGACGATAGCACAGATACGCAGTATTTT. Its translation: CASRHRDDSTDTQYF.

Concerning this clonotype: A single base separates this from a much larger clone, so it may be a read error. The conserved final phenylalanine or tryptophan is absent from the CDR3, which likely points to a read error. This rearrangement joins TRBV10-3 to TRBJ2-1, with 9 bases aligning to TRBD2. Germline CDR1 and CDR2: ENHRY and SYGVKD. The CDR3 loop spans 13 amino acids. Losses at the gene ends were 10 bases for V and 7 bases for J; bases not matched to a gene: 8. This CDR3 is CANAGLAGNEQFY. CDR3 nucleotide sequence: TGTGCCAACGCGGGACTAGCAGGGAATGAGCAGTTCTAC.

This clonotype has at least ten counts. The V and J genes are TRBV4-1 and TRBJ2-7; D uncertain. The CDR3 covers 13 residues. V gave up 0 bases and J gave up 5 bases, with 8 bases separating them. CDR1 is MGHRA and CDR2 is YSYEKL in the germline V gene. The CDR3 DNA reads as TGCGCCAGCAGCCAAGATGGAAGGGACGAGCAGTACTTC. This sequence encodes CASSQDGRDEQYF.

The gene calls are TRBV2 and TRBJ2-3; TRBD2 agrees at 8 bases. The germline CDR1 and CDR2 sequences are SNHLY and FYNNEI. CDR3 size: 13 residues. Trimming took 3 bases from V and 6 from J; bases not matched to a gene: 2. The CDR3 DNA reads as TGTGCCAGCAGTGACGGCGGGGGGGATACGCAGTATTTT. It specifies CASSDGGGDTQYF.

This clonotype was recorded many times. The V gene is TRBV29-1, the J gene TRBJ2-3; perhaps TRBD2 as D (6 bases). V lost 8 bases and J 8 bases, leaving 17 bases between the germline ends. Looked up from germline, CDR1 is SQVTM and CDR2 is ANQGSEA. The CDR3 has 12 residues. In DNA form, the CDR3 reads TGCAGCCCAAGGACTATCTCCGGTACGCAGTATTTT. Translated: CSPRTISGTQYF.

This clonotype was seen only a few times. The chain joins TRBV29-1 to TRBJ2-3; TRBD2 matches at 9 bases. Germline V gene lookup returns CDR1 SQVTM and CDR2 ANQGSEA. The CDR3 contains 17 residues. Unmatched junction bases numbered 11, after V lost 2 bases and J lost 2 bases. The CDR3 reads CSVERWSSGTDTDTQYF. The CDR3, as DNA: TGCAGCGTTGAAAGGTGGTCTAGCGGGACGGACACAGATACGCAGTATTTT.

This clonotype came up many times. The chain is built from TRBV5-5 and TRBJ2-5; D is uncertain. The germline V gene has CDR1 SGHKS and CDR2 YYEKEE (reference sequence). The V gene lost 5 bases and the J gene lost 5 bases, with 10 bases spanning the gap. The CDR3 is made up of 12 amino acids. The CDR3 region is CASSLGFETQYF. The CDR3 bases are TGTGCCAGCAGTTTAGGGTTCGAGACCCAGTACTTC.

This clonotype appeared many times. This rearrangement joins TRBV29-1 to TRBJ2-1, with D possibly being TRBD1 (6 bases). From germline, CDR1 is SQVTM and CDR2 ANQGSEA. Deletions cut 5 bases from V and 4 bases from J, with 18 bases between. This CDR3 is built from 15 residues. CDR3 in amino acids: CSVPYRVQRYNEQFF. The CDR3, as DNA: TGCAGCGTTCCTTACAGGGTACAACGATACAATGAGCAGTTCTTC.

This chain joins TRBV28 and TRBJ2-7, with 12 bases matching TRBD2. From germline, CDR1 is MDHEN and CDR2 SYDVKM. V was clipped by 6 bases and J by 2 bases; unmatched bases: 8. The CDR3 loop spans 16 amino acids. Here the CDR3 DNA reads TGTGCCAGCAGCCTAACTAGCGGGAGGCTCACCTACGAGCAGTACTTC. It encodes CASSLTSGRLTYEQYF. The full variable domain, completed using reference TRBV28 and TRBJ2-7, is DVKVTQSSRYLVKRTGEKVFLECVQDMDHENMFWYRQDPGLGLRLIYFSYDVKMKEKGDIPEGYSVSREKKERFSLILESASTNQTSMYLCASSLTSGRLTYEQYFGPGTRLTVT.

This clonotype has only a few counts. The V gene is TRBV29-1, the J gene TRBJ2-3; a weak D match, TRBD2 (6 bases). This CDR3 has 16 amino acids. CDR1 and CDR2 from the germline V gene are SQVTM and ANQGSEA. V was trimmed by 1 base and J by 4 bases, leaving 18 bases between them. The CDR3 region is CSVEGGLEWRADTQYF. CDR3 nucleotides: TGCAGCGTTGAAGGCGGGCTAGAGTGGAGGGCAGATACGCAGTATTTT.

The chain uses TRBV18 and TRBJ2-1, with TRBD2 matching over 7 bases. Per the germline V gene, CDR1 is KGHSH and CDR2 is LQKENI. The V and J ends lost 5 bases and 5 bases, in that order; junction bases with no gene match: 6. This CDR3 is 14 amino acids long. The DNA of the CDR3 is TGTGCCAGCTCAATCAGCGGGATGAACAATGAGCAGTTCTTC. Protein product: CASSISGMNNEQFF.

The table lists this clonotype with many counts. This chain links TRBV7-9 with TRBJ1-2; D may be TRBD1 (6 bases). Per germline, CDR1 SEHNR and CDR2 FQNEAQ (reference sequence). This CDR3 comprises 13 residues. With 5 bases removed from V and 2 bases from J, the gap between germline ends came to 9 bases. The CDR3: CASSPTGNYGYTF. The CDR3 nucleotides read TGTGCCAGCAGCCCGACAGGAAACTATGGCTACACCTTC.

The table lists this clonotype with many counts. This chain uses TRBV29-1 with TRBJ2-3, with a tentative D call TRBD1 (5 bases). Germline V lookup: CDR1 SQVTM, CDR2 ANQGSEA. Trimming removed 6 bases from V and 0 bases from J, with 13 bases in between. This CDR3 is 14 amino acids long. The CDR3 coding sequence is TGCAGCGTGGTGGGTCCAGGGAGCACAGATACGCAGTATTTT. Translating gives CSVVGPGSTDTQYF.

This clonotype was counted ten times or more. The chain has TRBV15 and TRBJ2-1; 11 bases line up with TRBD2. The CDR3 sequence is 16 residues long. Germline CDR1 reads LNHNV; CDR2 reads YYDKDF (reference sequence). The V segment lost 1 base and the J segment 6 bases; nucleotides outside the gene matches: 5. CDR3 sequence reads: CATSRGVGTSGNEQFF. The CDR3 DNA is TGTGCCACCAGCAGAGGCGTCGGGACTAGCGGCAATGAGCAGTTCTTC.

This clonotype was counted between two and nine times. This CDR3 is CSVDDRGLRAEAFF. DNA for the CDR3: TGCAGCGTTGACGATCGGGGCCTGAGAGCTGAAGCTTTCTTT. This chain connects TRBV29-1 to TRBJ1-1; TRBD1 is a possible D gene (5 bases). The V gene lost 3 bases and the J gene lost 6 bases, with 17 bases spanning the gap. This CDR3 region has 14 residues. Germline V CDR1 and CDR2: SQVTM, ANQGSEA.

The table lists this clonotype with many counts. This chain links TRBV28 with TRBJ2-1; no firm D call. The CDR3 totals 10 residues. The germline CDR1 and CDR2 sequences are MDHEN and SYDVKM. V was clipped by 8 bases and J by 4 bases, with 3 bases between them. CDR3 loop: CASGYNEQFF. The CDR3 nucleotides read TGTGCCAGCGGGTACAATGAGCAGTTCTTC.

The genes are TRBV4-2 and TRBJ1-4, with D perhaps matching TRBD1 (6 bases). V was pared by 2 bases and J by 0 bases, with 10 bases between. Germline assignment: CDR1 LGHNA and CDR2 YNFKEQ. This CDR3 has 16 amino acids. CDR3 residues: CASSQNEGATNEKLFF. CDR3 DNA sequence: TGTGCCAGCAGCCAAAACGAGGGGGCAACTAATGAAAAACTGTTTTTT.

The chain has TRBV11-2 and TRBJ1-1; 8 bases agree with TRBD1. With 0 bases clipped from V and 8 bases from J, the junction kept 20 bases outside the gene matches. The CDR3 has 19 amino acids. Germline V gene lookup returns CDR1 SGHAT and CDR2 FQNNGV. The DNA of the CDR3 is TGTGCCAGCAGCTTAGATGGCTTCGACAGGGGCTGCTTTAAAATGGAAGCTTTCTTT. It yields the protein CASSLDGFDRGCFKMEAFF.

This clonotype was seen many times. The chain combines TRBV28 with TRBJ2-7, with 11 bases that match TRBD2. Trimming cost V 6 bases and J 4 bases; bases outside gene matches: 5. The length of the CDR3 is 14 residues. The germline CDR1 and CDR2 sequences are MDHEN and SYDVKM. CDR3 DNA: TGTGCCAGCAGGACTAGCGGGGCCATATACGAGCAGTACTTC. This encodes CASRTSGAIYEQYF.